A selection of T cell receptor beta chains follows, all from one sample in a study of CXCR3-negative and CXCR3-positive naive CD8 T cells. With the 5' RACE reads reprocessed, TCRdb shows one record per CDR3 protein and no DNA. Here the sample table reports 20,000 to 30,000 distinct CDR3 sequences. Sequenced input: naive CXCR3- CD8+ T cells from blood. The receptors originated from a human donor in good health. Some clones in this sample may be carry-over from other donors' samples. Both conserved end residues are part of each CDR3. Each record gives: J gene, V gene, CDR3 protein.

TRBJ2-1 TRBV6-5 CASSLTSSVYNEQFF
TRBJ1-1 TRBV29-1 CSVAGGSTEAFF
TRBJ1-1 TRBV5-1 CASSGGYDTEAFF
TRBJ1-1 TRBV29-1 CSVEHRAGAFF
TRBJ2-1 TRBV7-9 CASSSTVSHEQFF
TRBJ2-5 TRBV7-2 CASSTRLASQETQYF
TRBJ1-1 TRBV12-3/TRBV12-4 CASTPGQLNTEAFF
TRBJ2-1 TRBV2 CASSTLDRGSKGEQFF
TRBJ1-2 TRBV5-5 CASSPPVDLPDGYTF
TRBJ2-5 TRBV7-2 CASSLKRGLMSGRETQYF
TRBJ2-1 TRBV6-5 CASTNAVYNEQFF
TRBJ1-2 TRBV7-6 CASSPLTGYGYTF
TRBJ2-5 TRBV20-1 CSARGNSGGWRETQYF
TRBJ1-1 TRBV9 CASSVPGATEAFF
TRBJ2-7 TRBV7-6 CASSYRTGSSYEQYF
TRBJ2-1 TRBV6-2/TRBV6-3 CASSYLRGVYNEQFF
TRBJ1-1 TRBV12-3/TRBV12-4 CASTSHFSPRDPEAFF
TRBJ2-5 TRBV7-9 CASSSPSAKETQYF
TRBJ2-3 TRBV29-1 CSVDRGTDTQYF
TRBJ2-2 TRBV7-9 CASSLDRDRATGELFF
TRBJ2-3 TRBV7-9 CAGGGLPTGDTQYF
TRBJ2-1 TRBV5-5 CASSLGSSGILNEQFF
TRBJ2-3 TRBV5-1 CASWLGGADTQYF
TRBJ2-3 TRBV28 CASRTLAADTQYF
TRBJ2-6 TRBV6-5 CASSTGHSGANVLTF
TRBJ2-7 TRBV12-3/TRBV12-4 CASSFGSDEQYF